What follows are 26 T cell receptor beta chains derived from one specimen sequenced in a study of graft-versus-host responses after intestinal transplantation. The table came from immunoSEQ multiplex PCR; TCRdb's copy has only in-frame clones and leaves some out. The sample yields roughly 85,000 clones, 91% seen once. What these receptors recognize is not known. This specimen consisted of unstimulated CD8+ T cells sorted from spleen or lymph node cells, obtained before transplant. The origin of the receptors is a human donor who was the organ donor for an intestinal transplant.

V usage is TRBV6-5 and J usage is TRBJ2-1; maybe TRBD2 (6 bases). Trimming shortened V by 2 bases and J by 7 bases, and 9 bases separated the two germline ends. The CDR3 contains 13 residues. The V gene's germline CDR1 is MNHEY and CDR2 SVGAGI. The CDR3 DNA is TGTGCCAGCAGTTACGGGGGAGGAAATGAGCAGTTCTTC. The encoded protein is CASSYGGGNEQFF.

The CDR3: CASMSGASDTGELFF. CDR3 DNA: TGTGCCAGTATGTCGGGGGCATCGGACACCGGGGAGCTGTTTTTT. The chain recombines TRBV9 with TRBJ2-2; D might be TRBD1 or TRBD2, each matching 6 bases. The CDR3 has 15 amino acids. Germline CDR1 reads SGDLS; CDR2 reads YYNGEE. The V end lost 8 bases, the J end lost 3 bases, and 17 bases lay between the germline ends.

J is TRBJ2-3 and V is TRBV27; TRBD2 matches at 11 bases. The CDR3 is 15 amino acids. Looked up from germline, CDR1 is MNHEY and CDR2 is SMNVEV (reference sequence). Trimming took 5 bases from V and 5 from J; bases not matched to a gene: 6. CDR3 in DNA: TGTGCCAGCAGTCTCCTAGCGGGGGGAGTAGATACGCAGTATTTT. This codes for CASSLLAGGVDTQYF.

This clone appeared a single time. This chain links TRBV5-6 with TRBJ1-2; a possible D gene is TRBD1 (5 bases). Germline V gene sequence: CDR1 SGHDT, CDR2 YYEEEE. This CDR3 is built from 14 residues. V dropped 4 bases and J dropped 3 bases, with 13 bases sitting between them. CDR3 loop: CASSNERQHYGYTF. The CDR3 DNA follows: TGTGCCAGCAGCAATGAGCGACAGCACTATGGCTACACCTTC.

This chain uses TRBV9 with TRBJ2-7, with D perhaps TRBD1 or TRBD2 (5 bases each). This CDR3 region has 14 residues. V lost 1 base and J lost 1, with 9 bases in between. CDR1 and CDR2 (germline): SGDLS, YYNGEE. The CDR3 DNA follows: TGTGCCAGCAGCGTACGAGGGGAGTCCTACGAGCAGTACTTC. This sequence encodes CASSVRGESYEQYF.

The gene calls are TRBV6-5 and TRBJ1-2; the D is unclear. Between the trimmed V and J ends, which lost 0 bases and 8 bases, there was a span of 10 bases. The V gene's germline CDR1 is MNHEY and CDR2 SVGAGI. The CDR3 has 13 residues. CDR3 sequence reads: CASSYSDGGGYTF. The CDR3 nucleotides are TGTGCCAGCAGTTACTCGGATGGTGGAGGCTACACCTTC.

The gene calls are TRBV4-1 and TRBJ2-7; TRBD2 agrees at 15 bases. The CDR3 spans 19 residues. Germline lookup yields CDR1 MGHRA and CDR2 YSYEKL. The junction had 12 bases not matched to a gene; V was cut back by 0 bases and J by 6 bases. This chain's CDR3 is CASSQDPLGLAGGYSEQYF. CDR3 DNA sequence: TGCGCCAGCAGCCAAGATCCCCTCGGACTAGCGGGGGGGTATTCCGAGCAGTACTTC.

The gene calls are TRBV2 and TRBJ1-2; no reliable D call. With 6 bases removed from V and 5 bases from J, the gap between germline ends came to 10 bases. The germline gives CDR1 SNHLY, CDR2 FYNNEI. This CDR3 contains 12 residues. CDR3 nucleotide sequence: TGTGCCAGCAGGGAACAGCCGTATGGCTACACCTTC. Amino acid sequence: CASREQPYGYTF.

This clone appeared once. The J gene is TRBJ2-5, the V gene TRBV13; D possibly corresponds to TRBD2 (6 bases). TRBJ2-7 matches the DNA end more closely, so the J call is doubtful. Germline CDR1 PRHDT, CDR2 FYEKMQ (reference sequence). CDR3 length equals 13 residues. CDR3 sequence reads: CASSLGTLYEQYF. The CDR3 DNA reads TGTGCCAGCAGCTTGGGGACTCTCTACGAGCAGTACTTC.

The chain carries TRBV4-1 and TRBJ2-5, with TRBD1 identical over 8 bases. Gene TRBJ2-7 matches the end of the DNA better, so the J call may be wrong. This CDR3 comprises 18 residues. The V gene's germline CDR1 is MGHRA and CDR2 YSYEKL. DNA for the CDR3: TGCGCCAGCAGCCAAGGCCCTGGACAGGGAGTTATAACCTACGAGCAGTACTTC. Translation gives CASSQGPGQGVITYEQYF.

V gene TRBV7-6 combines with J gene TRBJ2-7, with D perhaps being TRBD1 or TRBD2 (5 bases each). CDR1 is SGHVS, CDR2 FNYEAQ, per germline. The CDR3 covers 15 residues. Trimming pared 5 bases from V and 0 bases from J, leaving 14 bases between. CDR3: CASSRDSGTSYEQYF. The DNA for the CDR3 is TGTGCCAGCAGCCGTGATTCCGGGACCTCCTACGAGCAGTACTTC. The full variable domain, its missing parts supplied by reference TRBV7-6 and TRBJ2-7, is GAGVSQSPRYKVTKRGQDVALRCDPISGHVSLYWYRQALGQGPEFLTYFNYEAQQDKSGLPNDRFSAERPEGSISTLTIQRTEQRDSAMYRCASSRDSGTSYEQYFGPGTRLTVT.

The chain links TRBV21-1 to TRBJ1-6; TRBD1, the table's D call, lacks a check against the DNA. TRBV21-1 is noted as a pseudogene. The CDR3 length is 16 residues. In nucleotides, the CDR3 is TGTGCCAGCAGCAAAGACAGGAGCTCCTATAATTCACCCCTCCACTTT. This codes for CASSKDRSSYNSPLHF.

The chain links TRBV4-1 to TRBJ2-7; TRBD1 is a possible D gene (5 bases). V dropped 0 bases and J dropped 3 bases, with 9 bases sitting between them. Germline V lookup: CDR1 MGHRA, CDR2 YSYEKL. CDR3 size: 14 residues. The CDR3 bases are TGCGCCAGCAGCCAAGAAGACAGCTACTACGAGCAGTACTTC. This codes for CASSQEDSYYEQYF.

The chain carries TRBV9 and TRBJ2-5, with TRBD2 identical over 10 bases. The CDR3 is made up of 16 amino acids. J was trimmed by 2 bases and V by 0 bases; bases with no gene match: 4. Looked up from germline, CDR1 is SGDLS and CDR2 is YYNGEE. CDR3 in amino acids: CASSVGAGGPQETQYF. The CDR3 DNA reads TGTGCCAGCAGCGTAGGAGCGGGAGGGCCTCAAGAGACCCAGTACTTC.

The genes are TRBV19 and TRBJ2-7; 7 bases line up with TRBD1. After removal of 3 bases from V and 2 bases from J, the junction contained 4 bases not matched to a gene. CDR1 is LNHDA and CDR2 is SQIVND in the germline V gene (reference sequence). This CDR3 has 14 residues. The CDR3 DNA follows: TGTGCCAGTAGTATTACCGGGACAGCCTACGAGCAGTACTTC. Residues: CASSITGTAYEQYF.

The chain recombines TRBV10-3 with TRBJ2-1; 12 bases agree with TRBD2. V was pared by 7 bases and J by 0 bases, with 10 bases of the junction left unmatched. The germline CDR1 and CDR2 sequences are ENHRY and SYGVKD. The CDR3 totals 18 residues. The CDR3 reads CAITRTSGKPSSYNEQFF. As DNA, the CDR3 is TGTGCCATCACCCGGACTAGCGGGAAACCGAGCTCCTACAATGAGCAGTTCTTC.

The gene calls are TRBV2 and TRBJ1-6, with no clear D. Between the trimmed V and J ends, which lost 6 bases and 5 bases, there was a span of 14 bases. Germline values: CDR1 SNHLY, CDR2 FYNNEI. The CDR3 runs 15 residues. The CDR3 loop reads CASSPGSLDNSPLHF. Here the CDR3 DNA reads TGTGCCAGCAGCCCCGGGTCCTTGGATAATTCACCCCTCCACTTT.

The CDR3 loop reads CASSSDRNTEAFF. As DNA, the CDR3 is TGTGCCAGCAGCTCGGACAGGAACACTGAAGCTTTCTTT. The rearrangement links TRBV7-9 to TRBJ1-1; perhaps TRBD1 as D (6 bases). This CDR3 is built from 13 residues. The germline V gene encodes CDR1 SEHNR and CDR2 FQNEAQ (reference sequence). The V gene lost 4 bases and the J gene lost 1 base, with 7 bases spanning the gap.

In its sample, this clone was seen once. The chain couples TRBV6-1 to TRBJ2-7; unclear D gene. CDR3 length: 11 amino acids. Germline lookup yields CDR1 MNHNS and CDR2 SASEGT. Trimming left V 9 bases short and J 2 bases short, with 8 bases between. Here the CDR3 reads CASDLAYEQYF. The CDR3 bases are TGTGCCAGTGACCTTGCCTACGAGCAGTACTTC.

The genes are TRBV7-3 and TRBJ2-7, with 8 bases matching TRBD1. CDR1 and CDR2 (germline): SGHTA, FQGTGA. Germline trimming cut 8 bases from V and 3 bases from J; bases unmatched to any gene: 3. This CDR3 has 12 amino acids. CDR3 amino acids: CASWTGFYEQYF. The CDR3 DNA reads as TGTGCCAGCTGGACAGGGTTCTACGAGCAGTACTTC. Complete variable domain (other parts from reference TRBV7-3 and TRBJ2-7): GAGVSQTPSNKVTEKGKYVELRCDPISGHTALYWYRQSLGQGPEFLIYFQGTGAADDSGLPNDRFFAVRPEGSVSTLKIQRTERGDSAVYLCASWTGFYEQYFGPGTRLTVT.

The chain joins TRBV9 to TRBJ2-5; no definite D call. Trimming cost V 0 bases and J 1 base, with 4 bases left between them. This CDR3 comprises 13 residues. Germline V lookup: CDR1 SGDLS, CDR2 YYNGEE. The CDR3 here is CASSVVPQETQYF. Written as DNA, the CDR3 is TGTGCCAGCAGCGTAGTTCCCCAAGAGACCCAGTACTTC.

The chain uses TRBV6-5 and TRBJ1-2, with D perhaps TRBD1 (5 bases). V lost 2 bases and J lost 8, with 18 bases in between. Germline V gene sequence: CDR1 MNHEY, CDR2 SVGAGI. This CDR3 is 15 amino acids long. The CDR3 DNA is TGTGCCAGCAGTTACGCCAGCCAGGGTTGGGGGGGCTACACCTTC. It yields the protein CASSYASQGWGGYTF.

The chain is built from TRBV4-1 and TRBJ2-5, with 8 bases fitting TRBD2. The J call may be in error: the DNA end matches TRBJ2-7 better. This CDR3 contains 15 residues. Germline V gene sequence: CDR1 MGHRA, CDR2 YSYEKL. The CDR3 region has the DNA TGCGCCAGCACACAAAACAGCGGGAGAGGGTACGAGCAGTACTTC. It specifies CASTQNSGRGYEQYF.

This chain joins TRBV6-1 and TRBJ2-7; TRBD1 matches 10 bases. Germline V gene sequence: CDR1 MNHNS, CDR2 SASEGT. Trimming at V came to 7 bases and at J to 3 bases, leaving 9 bases not matched to a gene. CDR3 length equals 15 residues. CDR3 coding DNA: TGTGCCAGCACTGAGGTTGGGACAGGGGTCTACGAGCAGTACTTC. Translated: CASTEVGTGVYEQYF.

The V gene is TRBV4-1, the J gene TRBJ1-3; D not resolved. Trimming stripped 7 bases from V and 3 bases from J, with 13 bases between. CDR3 length: 14 amino acids. The germline CDR1 and CDR2 sequences are MGHRA and YSYEKL. The CDR3 is CASTSDPVGNTIYF. The CDR3 nucleotides read TGCGCCAGCACCTCAGACCCAGTTGGAAACACCATATATTTT.

V and J are TRBV7-6 and TRBJ2-3; TRBD2 agrees at 8 bases. Trimming took 3 bases from V and 0 from J; bases not matched to a gene: 2. The length of the CDR3 is 15 residues. Germline V gene sequence: CDR1 SGHVS, CDR2 FNYEAQ. The CDR3 nucleotides read TGTGCCAGCAGCTTCGGGGGGGGCAGCACAGATACGCAGTATTTT. It translates to CASSFGGGSTDTQYF.